What follows are 31 T cell receptor beta chains derived from one specimen sequenced in a study of T cell responses to AZD1222 COVID-19 vaccine. Only in-frame clones appear in the TCRdb table, and some are missing; sequencing was by immunoSEQ multiplex PCR. The data contain 90,000 to 130,000 clones, 70% to 90% of them seen just once; the ten biggest clones take up less than 3.5%. The material was peripheral blood, obtained on day 0 of AZD1222 vaccination. These receptors were taken from an adult in good health.

The chain carries TRBV28 and TRBJ2-5; D uncertain. Trimming pared 2 bases from V and 5 bases from J, leaving 18 bases between. CDR3 length: 16 residues. Germline assignment: CDR1 MDHEN and CDR2 SYDVKM. The DNA for the CDR3 is TGTGCCAGCAGTTTAGGACCGGTGGGAAGTCACGAGACCCAGTACTTC. It translates to CASSLGPVGSHETQYF.

The chain employs TRBV27 and TRBJ2-7; 8 bases match TRBD1. CDR1 and CDR2 (germline): MNHEY, SMNVEV (reference sequence). The CDR3 is made up of 15 amino acids. V dropped 5 bases and J dropped 2; count of bases not matched to a gene: 8. Here the CDR3 DNA reads TGTGCCAGCAGTCCTAGGACAGGGTTCCCCTACGAGCAGTACTTC. Its translation is CASSPRTGFPYEQYF.

This clone was found many times. The V and J genes are TRBV7-9 and TRBJ2-7; 11 bases align to TRBD1. CDR3 length: 15 residues. V lost 3 bases to trimming and J lost 3 bases; unmatched junction nucleotides: 4. Per germline, CDR1 SEHNR and CDR2 FQNEAQ (reference sequence). The CDR3 sequence: CASSFPGQGDYEQYF. CDR3 coding DNA: TGTGCCAGCAGCTTCCCGGGACAGGGGGACTACGAGCAGTACTTC.

The chain carries TRBV2 and TRBJ2-3; TRBD1 matches at 8 bases. The J segment lost 4 bases and the V segment lost 2 bases, leaving 8 bases of the junction unmatched. The CDR3 covers 16 residues. The germline V gene encodes CDR1 SNHLY and CDR2 FYNNEI. CDR3: CASSEIRQGAPDTQYF. The CDR3 DNA follows: TGTGCCAGCAGTGAAATCAGGCAGGGGGCCCCAGATACGCAGTATTTT.

The chain recombines TRBV9 with TRBJ1-1; 7 positions agree with TRBD1. The CDR3 contains 14 residues. CDR1 SGDLS and CDR2 YYNGEE come from the germline V gene. Losses at the gene ends were 3 bases for V and 1 base for J; bases not matched to a gene: 3. The CDR3 is CASSGQGRNTEAFF. In nucleotides, the CDR3 is TGTGCCAGCAGCGGACAGGGAAGGAACACTGAAGCTTTCTTT.

The V gene is TRBV30, the J gene TRBJ1-1; a possible D gene is TRBD1 (6 bases). V shed 0 bases and J shed 2 bases, with 16 bases lying between them. Germline values: CDR1 GTSNPN, CDR2 SVGIG (reference sequence). The CDR3 has 16 residues. CDR3 DNA sequence: TGTGCCTGGAGTGTACGAAGGACAGCCTTTAACACTGAAGCTTTCTTT. Protein: CAWSVRRTAFNTEAFF. Combining the CDR3 with reference TRBV30 and TRBJ1-1 gives the whole variable domain SQTIHQWPATLVQPVGSPLSLECTVEGTSNPNLYWYRQAAGRGLQLLFYSVGIGQISSEVPQNLSASRPQDRQFILSSKKLLLSDSGFYLCAWSVRRTAFNTEAFFGQGTRLTVV.

This clone was found a few times. V is TRBV5-1 and J is TRBJ2-7; weak D call: TRBD2 (5 bases). The CDR3 loop spans 14 amino acids. CDR1 SGHRS and CDR2 YFSETQ come from the germline V gene. V lost 7 bases, J lost 7 bases, and 21 bases lay in between. The CDR3 bases are TGCGCCAGCTCTATGGGAACTAGTTCGGGAGAGCAGTACTTC. Protein sequence: CASSMGTSSGEQYF. Combining the CDR3 with reference TRBV5-1 and TRBJ2-7 gives the whole variable domain KAGVTQTPRYLIKTRGQQVTLSCSPISGHRSVSWYQQTPGQGLQFLFEYFSETQRNKGNFPGRFSGRQFSNSRSEMNVSTLELGDSALYLCASSMGTSSGEQYFGPGTRLTVT.

Within the sample, this clone is large. The chain recombines TRBV5-3 with TRBJ1-4, with D perhaps matching TRBD1 (5 bases). TRBV5-3 is marked as an open reading frame, function uncertain. Trimming removed 2 bases at V and 7 bases at J, with 6 bases between. The CDR3 is 12 residues long. DNA for the CDR3: TGTGCCAGAAGCTTCCAGGGTGAAAAACTGTTTTTT. As protein: CARSFQGEKLFF.

The chain recombines TRBV6-2 or TRBV6-3 with TRBJ1-5; D possibly corresponds to TRBD1 (5 bases). The CDR3 totals 14 residues. Trimming removed 0 bases at V and 2 bases at J, with 5 bases between. Germline V gene sequence: CDR1 MNHEY, CDR2 SVGEGT. The CDR3 protein is CASSYSGGNQPQHF. CDR3 sequence (DNA): TGTGCCAGCAGTTACTCAGGGGGCAATCAGCCCCAGCATTTT.

This clone was recorded at least ten times. This sequence joins TRBV7-3 and TRBJ1-4; D gene unclear. Germline CDR1 and CDR2: SGHTA and FQGTGA. With 5 bases removed from V and 4 bases from J, the gap between germline ends came to 11 bases. The CDR3 totals 14 residues. The CDR3, as DNA: TGTGCCAGCAGCCCAGATCCCGGTAATGAAAAACTGTTTTTT. Amino acid sequence: CASSPDPGNEKLFF.

This chain uses TRBV29-1 with TRBJ2-1, with D possibly matching TRBD2 (6 bases). The CDR3 runs to 16 residues. V was cut by 7 bases and J by 7 bases, with 26 bases left in between. CDR1 and CDR2 (germline): SQVTM, ANQGSEA. Written as DNA, the CDR3 is TGCAGCGCTCTTAGGAGGGGACCATCCCCAGGGAATGAGCAGTTCTTC. As protein: CSALRRGPSPGNEQFF.

The rearrangement uses TRBV18 and TRBJ1-1; TRBD1 might be the D (6 bases). Trimming stripped 3 bases from V and 1 base from J, with 15 bases between. Germline CDR1 reads KGHSH; CDR2 reads LQKENI. The length of the CDR3 is 16 residues. CDR3 sequence (DNA): TGTGCCAGCTCACCTCTTACCGGACAGACGAACACTGAAGCTTTCTTT. Translating gives CASSPLTGQTNTEAFF.

The rearrangement joins TRBV7-2 to TRBJ2-1, with 8 bases identical to TRBD2. V trimming: 2 bases; J trimming: 9 bases; junction bases outside the gene matches: 6. The CDR3 covers 14 residues. The germline gives CDR1 SGHTA, CDR2 FQGNSA. As DNA, the CDR3 is TGTGCCAGCAGCTTACCGGGGGGGCAGCTTGAGCAGTTCTTC. Residues: CASSLPGGQLEQFF.

The rearrangement joins TRBV11-2 to TRBJ2-7, with unresolved D. Germline V gene data show CDR1 as SGHAT and CDR2 as FQNNGV. The CDR3 spans 15 residues. The V and J ends lost 0 bases and 0 bases respectively, with 9 bases between them. The CDR3 sequence: CASSLDQHPSYEQYF. The CDR3 region has the DNA TGTGCCAGCAGCTTAGATCAGCACCCCTCCTACGAGCAGTACTTC.

The gene calls are TRBV6-5 and TRBJ1-1; the D is unclear. CDR1 is MNHEY, CDR2 SVGAGI, per germline. This CDR3 has 13 residues. Trimming shortened V by 9 bases and J by 6 bases, and 17 bases separated the two germline ends. The CDR3 protein is CASQDWIGAEAFF. CDR3 DNA sequence: TGTGCCAGTCAGGACTGGATTGGCGCTGAAGCTTTCTTT.

A single count supports this clone. This rearrangement joins TRBV6-6 to TRBJ2-2; no definite D call. The germline gives CDR1 MNHNY, CDR2 SVGAGI (reference sequence). CDR3 length: 14 residues. V dropped 8 bases and J dropped 2 bases, with 12 bases sitting between them. CDR3 sequence (DNA): TGTGCCAGCGGGGTCTTAGGAAACACCGGGGAGCTGTTTTTT. This gives the protein CASGVLGNTGELFF.

The chain recombines TRBV27 with TRBJ1-1; 9 bases are a match to TRBD1. V shed 8 bases and J 10 bases; nucleotides not matched to a gene: 17. This CDR3 comprises 15 residues. The germline CDR1 and CDR2 sequences are MNHEY and SMNVEV (reference sequence). The DNA of the CDR3 is TGTGCCAGCCGAACGGGACAGGGACTCTCGGGTGCAGCTTTCTTT. It translates to CASRTGQGLSGAAFF.

J is TRBJ2-7 and V is TRBV2; D unresolved. The CDR3 is 12 amino acids. Trimming cost V 5 bases and J 4 bases, with 9 bases left between them. Germline V gene sequence: CDR1 SNHLY, CDR2 FYNNEI. The CDR3 DNA is TGTGCCAGCAGTTCTCAGTCATACGAGCAGTACTTC. Translation: CASSSQSYEQYF.

The chain employs TRBV7-3 and TRBJ2-7; 11 positions match TRBD2. There are 16 residues in the CDR3. The junction had 8 bases not matched to a gene; V was cut back by 5 bases and J by 2 bases. Germline values: CDR1 SGHTA, CDR2 FQGTGA. The CDR3 is CASSPNPGLAAYEQYF. In DNA, the CDR3 is TGTGCCAGCAGCCCGAACCCGGGACTAGCGGCCTACGAGCAGTACTTC.

The rearrangement links TRBV23-1 to TRBJ1-6, with TRBD1 matching over 7 bases. TRBV23-1 counts as an open reading frame of uncertain function. The CDR3 totals 14 residues. After removal of 8 bases from V and 7 bases from J, the junction contained 8 bases not matched to a gene. The CDR3 nucleotides are TGCGCCAGCGTACGCGGGACAGAGAATTCACCCCTCCACTTT. Encoded protein: CASVRGTENSPLHF.

This chain joins TRBV5-4 and TRBJ1-2; unclear D gene. The CDR3 length is 15 residues. V was cut by 0 bases and J by 0 bases, with 9 bases left in between. Germline CDR1 reads SGHNT; CDR2 reads YYREEE (reference sequence). The CDR3 sequence: CASSLVGSANYGYTF. Here the CDR3 DNA reads TGTGCCAGCAGCTTGGTGGGCAGCGCTAACTATGGCTACACCTTC.

The chain recombines TRBV3-1 (or the pseudogene TRBV3-2) with TRBJ2-5, with D maybe TRBD2 (6 bases). V shed 4 bases and J shed 5 bases, with 23 bases lying between them. CDR3 length: 17 amino acids. CDR1 and CDR2 (germline): LGHDT, YNNKEL (reference sequence). The CDR3 DNA sequence: TGTGCCAGCAGCCCCCGGGCGGGAACCTCTGCTTGGGAGACCCAGTACTTC. This gives the protein CASSPRAGTSAWETQYF.

V gene TRBV19 combines with J gene TRBJ1-1; D not resolved. V lost 3 bases and J lost 0, with 8 bases in between. Germline CDR1 LNHDA, CDR2 SQIVND (reference sequence). There are 14 residues in the CDR3. The CDR3, as DNA: TGTGCCAGTAGTATGGGAGTCATGAACACTGAAGCTTTCTTT. Protein: CASSMGVMNTEAFF.

The chain has TRBV11-2 and TRBJ1-2, with D possibly TRBD1 on 6 matching bases. Germline values: CDR1 SGHAT, CDR2 FQNNGV. This CDR3 region has 13 residues. V was cut by 6 bases and J by 5 bases, with 13 bases left in between. The CDR3 region has the DNA TGTGCCAGCAGTAGGGACACTGGGTATGGCTACACCTTC. It yields the protein CASSRDTGYGYTF.

The chain links TRBV11-3 to TRBJ1-1; 12 bases are shared with TRBD1. The CDR3 loop spans 15 amino acids. The germline gives CDR1 SGHNT, CDR2 YENEEA. V shed 4 bases and J 3 bases; nucleotides not matched to a gene: 3. The CDR3 DNA reads TGTGCCAGCAGCTGGGACAGGGGGCCAGACACTGAAGCTTTCTTT. It yields the protein CASSWDRGPDTEAFF.

This clone was counted a few times. The gene calls are TRBV7-3 and TRBJ1-5, with TRBD1 as a possible D gene (5 bases). The germline gives CDR1 SGHTA, CDR2 FQGTGA. The V gene lost 5 bases and the J gene lost 4 bases, with 15 bases spanning the gap. CDR3 length: 15 residues. CDR3 DNA: TGTGCCAGCAGCCCCAGGGCGAGACCTAATCAGCCCCAGCATTTT. Its translation is CASSPRARPNQPQHF.

The J gene is TRBJ1-2, the V gene TRBV19; no reliable D call. Trimming removed 3 bases at V and 2 bases at J, with 13 bases between. CDR1 is LNHDA, CDR2 SQIVND, per germline (reference sequence). The CDR3 loop spans 15 amino acids. This chain's CDR3 is CASSMAAVLNYGYTF. The DNA for the CDR3 is TGTGCCAGTAGTATGGCTGCGGTTCTCAACTATGGCTACACCTTC.

This rearrangement joins TRBV5-1 to TRBJ2-3; D perhaps matches TRBD1 (6 bases). The CDR3 covers 15 residues. The germline gives CDR1 SGHRS, CDR2 YFSETQ. V gave up 6 bases and J gave up 0 bases, with 14 bases separating them. The CDR3 sequence is CASTDRSSSTDTQYF. CDR3 DNA sequence: TGCGCCAGCACGGACAGATCCTCTAGCACAGATACGCAGTATTTT.

This clone came up once. The gene calls are TRBV7-3 and TRBJ2-1; D is uncertain. CDR1 is SGHTA, CDR2 FQGTGA, per germline. V lost 5 bases to trimming and J lost 0 bases, with 14 bases between them. The CDR3 runs 16 residues. In nucleotides, the CDR3 is TGTGCCAGCAGCCCCTTTAGCTCGAGCTCCTACAATGAGCAGTTCTTC. Protein: CASSPFSSSSYNEQFF.

The chain recombines TRBV11-2 with TRBJ2-1; tentatively, D is TRBD2 (7 bases). This CDR3 has 13 amino acids. CDR1 is SGHAT and CDR2 is FQNNGV in the germline V gene. With 4 bases removed from V and 15 bases from J, the gap between germline ends came to 19 bases. The chain's CDR3 is CASSSLEAGARFF. The CDR3 region has the DNA TGTGCCAGCAGCTCCCTAGAGGCGGGGGCGCGGTTCTTC.

This clone has just one count. CDR3 nucleotides: TGTGCCAGCAGCATTGGGATCGGGACGGATCAGCCCCAGCATTTT. Protein: CASSIGIGTDQPQHF. This chain connects TRBV5-4 to TRBJ1-5, with TRBD1 as a possible D gene (5 bases). Germline V lookup: CDR1 SGHNT, CDR2 YYREEE (reference sequence). The CDR3 is made up of 15 amino acids. The germline V and J ends were trimmed by 4 bases and 5 bases, with 16 bases remaining between them.